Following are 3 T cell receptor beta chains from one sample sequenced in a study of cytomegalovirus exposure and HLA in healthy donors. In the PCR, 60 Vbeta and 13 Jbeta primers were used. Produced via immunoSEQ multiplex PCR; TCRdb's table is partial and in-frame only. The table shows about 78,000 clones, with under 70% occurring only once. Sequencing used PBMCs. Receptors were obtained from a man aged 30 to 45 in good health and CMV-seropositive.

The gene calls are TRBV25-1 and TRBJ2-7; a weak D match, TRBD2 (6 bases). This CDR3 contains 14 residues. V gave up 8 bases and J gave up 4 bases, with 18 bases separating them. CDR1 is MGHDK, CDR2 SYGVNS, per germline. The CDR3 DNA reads TGTGCCAGCGGAGGGTTCAGGGAGTATTACGAGCAGTACTTC. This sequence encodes CASGGFREYYEQYF.

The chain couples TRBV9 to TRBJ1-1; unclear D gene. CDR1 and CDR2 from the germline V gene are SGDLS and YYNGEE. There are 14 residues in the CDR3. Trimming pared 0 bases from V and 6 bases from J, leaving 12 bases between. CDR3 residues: CASSVVVSSPEAFF. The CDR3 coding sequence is TGTGCCAGCAGCGTAGTAGTTTCGAGCCCTGAAGCTTTCTTT. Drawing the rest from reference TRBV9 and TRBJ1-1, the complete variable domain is DSGVTQTPKHLITATGQRVTLRCSPRSGDLSVYWYQQSLDQGLQFLIQYYNGEERAKGNILERFSAQQFPDLHSELNLSSLELGDSALYFCASSVVVSSPEAFFGQGTRLTVV.

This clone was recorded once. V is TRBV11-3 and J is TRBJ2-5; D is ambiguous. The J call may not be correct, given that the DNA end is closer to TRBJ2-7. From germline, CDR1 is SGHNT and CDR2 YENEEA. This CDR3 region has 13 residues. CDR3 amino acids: CASSLAVTYEQYF. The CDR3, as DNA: TGTGCCAGCAGCTTGGCGGTAACCTACGAGCAGTACTTC.